This T cell receptor beta chain was sequenced during a study of PD-1 blockade in classical Hodgkin lymphoma. Sequencing used immunoSEQ multiplex PCR; TCRdb keeps in-frame clones, though not all of them. The sample has some 30,000 clones; approximately 66% are singletons. Study outcomes and limitations: Baseline diversity was lower in partial responders and progressors than complete responders. While CD8+ TCR diversity did not rise significantly by C4D1, CD4+ TCR diversity did.

No patient escaped relapse after autologous stem cell transplantation, and brentuximab vedotin exposure varied. This clone was counted many times. Its antigen is not known. This CDR3 spans 17 amino acids. V was trimmed by 4 bases and J by 6 bases, leaving 23 bases between them. Germline CDR1 reads SGDLS; CDR2 reads YYNGEE. The TCR was taken from a human donor with classical Hodgkin lymphoma. The chain recombines TRBV9 with TRBJ1-5, with a possible D match to TRBD1 (5 bases). The sequenced sample was peripheral blood mononuclear cells (PBMCs), obtained before the second cycle of nivolumab. The CDR3 nucleotides read TGTGCCAGCAGCTCTGGGGCCCCCTTGGGCATAGGTCAGCCCCAGCATTTT. It is translated as CASSSGAPLGIGQPQHF.